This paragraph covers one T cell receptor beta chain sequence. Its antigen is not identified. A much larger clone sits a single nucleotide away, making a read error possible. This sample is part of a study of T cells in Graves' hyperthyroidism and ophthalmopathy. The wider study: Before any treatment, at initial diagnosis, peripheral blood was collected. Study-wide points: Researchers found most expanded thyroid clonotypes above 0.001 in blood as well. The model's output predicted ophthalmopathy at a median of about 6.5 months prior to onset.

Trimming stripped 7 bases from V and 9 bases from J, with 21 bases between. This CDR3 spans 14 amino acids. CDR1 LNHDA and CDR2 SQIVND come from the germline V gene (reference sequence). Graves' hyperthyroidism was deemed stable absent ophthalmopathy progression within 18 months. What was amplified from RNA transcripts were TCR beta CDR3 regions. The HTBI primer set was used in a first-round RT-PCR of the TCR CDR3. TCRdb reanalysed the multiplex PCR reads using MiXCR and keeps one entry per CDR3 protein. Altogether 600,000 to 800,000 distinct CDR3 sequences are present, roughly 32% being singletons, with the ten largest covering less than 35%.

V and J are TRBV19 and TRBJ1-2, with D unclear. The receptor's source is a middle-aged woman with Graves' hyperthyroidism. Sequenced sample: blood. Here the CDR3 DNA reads TGTGCCAGTACCCATGGGAGGGAATGGTATCGCTACACCTTC. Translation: CASTHGREWYRYTF.